This T cell receptor beta chain was identified in a study of tumor and adjacent non-tumor tissue in lung cancer. About the research overall: Samples averaged around 3.9 million productive TCRbeta reads each.

The V and J ends lost 5 bases and 10 bases respectively, with 24 bases between them. The CDR3 length is 17 residues. Germline V gene data show CDR1 as MGHRA and CDR2 as YSYEKL. Whole-study findings and limits: Tumor repertoires had a smaller top 100 clone share than normal lung. Significantly higher TCR diversity was found in tumor than normal lung. Higher tumor TCR diversity was associated with shorter survival.

RNA was extracted from bulk tissue without any cell sorting. About this clonotype: Its antigen is as yet unknown.

A modified ARM-PCR protocol with three rounds of nested PCR amplified TCRbeta. Using its own MiXCR run on the multiplex PCR reads, TCRdb lists one record per CDR3 protein. The sample contains roughly 76,000 distinct CDR3 sequences, around 70% of which appear only once. The clonotype originates from a woman between 65 and 79 years old with non-small cell lung cancer. This chain links TRBV4-1 with TRBJ2-6, with D maybe TRBD1 (6 bases). The specimen was lung tumor tissue. The CDR3 sequence: CASSDGTRNQPSNVLTF. CDR3 nucleotides: TGCGCCAGCAGCGATGGGACACGGAATCAACCATCGAACGTCCTGACTTTC.